The next 29 T cell receptor beta chains were all read from a single sample in a study of cytomegalovirus exposure and HLA in healthy donors. Both 60 Vbeta primers and 13 Jbeta primers went into the PCR. The table came from immunoSEQ multiplex PCR; TCRdb's copy has only in-frame clones and leaves some out. Here the sample spans more than 150,000 clones, approximately 84% being singletons. Sequencing input: PBMCs. Receptors originate from a boy between 10 and 17 years old in good health and CMV-seronegative.

The chain couples TRBV18 to TRBJ2-7, with D hard to call. This CDR3 comprises 14 residues. CDR1 is KGHSH, CDR2 LQKENI, per germline. V gave up 2 bases and J gave up 2 bases, with 10 bases separating them. For the CDR3, the DNA is TGTGCCAGCTCACCAACGAACATTCCCTACGAGCAGTACTTC. Encoded protein: CASSPTNIPYEQYF.

V and J are TRBV7-2 and TRBJ2-7; D might be TRBD2 (5 bases). Trimming stripped 1 base from V and 7 bases from J, with 17 bases between. Germline V CDR1 and CDR2: SGHTA, FQGNSA. This CDR3 contains 15 residues. The CDR3 coding sequence is TGTGCCAGCAGCTTAGTTGCGGTGCTCGGCGGGGAGCAGTACTTC. It specifies CASSLVAVLGGEQYF.

The chain has TRBV25-1 and TRBJ1-4; D call uncertain. This CDR3 contains 14 residues. Germline V lookup: CDR1 MGHDK, CDR2 SYGVNS. Trimming left V 4 bases short and J 7 bases short, with 13 bases between. The CDR3 DNA is TGTGCCAGCAGTGGGATGAGGGTAGGTGAAAAACTGTTTTTT. Its protein product is CASSGMRVGEKLFF. The whole variable domain, filled in from reference TRBV25-1 and TRBJ1-4, reads EADIYQTPRYLVIGTGKKITLECSQTMGHDKMYWYQQDPGMELHLIHYSYGVNSTEKGDLSSESTVSRIRTEHFPLTLESARPSHTSQYLCASSGMRVGEKLFFGSGTQLSVL.

The V and J genes are TRBV11-2 and TRBJ1-2; D not certain. From germline, CDR1 is SGHAT and CDR2 FQNNGV. V was pared by 0 bases and J by 2 bases, with 7 bases between. The CDR3 consists of 14 residues. CDR3 sequence reads: CASSLDTVNYGYTF. DNA of the CDR3: TGTGCCAGCAGCTTAGATACGGTCAACTATGGCTACACCTTC. Full variable domain (rest looked up from reference TRBV11-2 and TRBJ1-2): EAGVAQSPRYKIIEKRQSVAFWCNPISGHATLYWYQQILGQGPKLLIQFQNNGVVDDSQLPKDRFSAERLKGVDSTLKIQPAKLEDSAVYLCASSLDTVNYGYTFGSGTRLTVV.

The V call is TRBV11-2, the J call TRBJ1-2; a weak D match, TRBD1 (6 bases). Germline lookup yields CDR1 SGHAT and CDR2 FQNNGV. V lost 1 base and J 3 bases, leaving 12 bases between the germline ends. The CDR3 runs 15 residues. CDR3 in amino acids: CASSLVRGADYGYTF. The DNA for the CDR3 is TGTGCCAGCAGCTTAGTACGGGGGGCGGACTATGGCTACACCTTC.

The chain uses TRBV28 and TRBJ2-1, with a tentative D call TRBD2 (6 bases). This CDR3 is 17 amino acids long. Trimming took 4 bases from V and 5 from J, leaving 21 bases between them. Germline CDR1 and CDR2: MDHEN and SYDVKM. The DNA of the CDR3 is TGTGCCAGCAGTTCTTCCAGTAGCGGATTCTACAACAATGAGCAGTTCTTC. Translating gives CASSSSSSGFYNNEQFF.

The V gene is TRBV5-6, the J gene TRBJ1-2; D is perhaps TRBD1 (6 bases). Germline lookup yields CDR1 SGHDT and CDR2 YYEEEE. Trimming left V 0 bases short and J 8 bases short, with 14 bases between. The CDR3 consists of 14 residues. CDR3 sequence reads: CASSLVQTQGGYTF. In DNA form, the CDR3 reads TGTGCCAGCAGCTTGGTCCAGACCCAGGGGGGCTACACCTTC.

The DNA for the CDR3 is TGTGCCAGCAGTGGTGGGACAGGCATAAGGCTCGCAACTAATGAAAAACTGTTTTTT. It yields the protein CASSGGTGIRLATNEKLFF. J is TRBJ1-4 and V is TRBV6-1, with 8 bases that match TRBD1. V lost 4 bases, J lost 0 bases, and 13 bases stayed unmatched. The CDR3 runs to 19 residues. CDR1 and CDR2 (germline): MNHNS, SASEGT.

The CDR3 loop is CASSDPTGMVREQYF. CDR3 sequence (DNA): TGTGCCAGCAGCGACCCGACAGGGATGGTGAGGGAGCAGTACTTC. The V and J genes are TRBV7-9 and TRBJ2-7; TRBD1 matches 7 bases. The CDR3 has 15 residues. The J segment lost 7 bases and the V segment lost 5 bases, leaving 14 bases of the junction unmatched. Germline CDR1 and CDR2: SEHNR and FQNEAQ (reference sequence).

The V gene is TRBV19, the J gene TRBJ1-2, with TRBD1 matching 8 bases. CDR1 is LNHDA, CDR2 SQIVND, per germline (reference sequence). V trimming: 7 bases; J trimming: 0 bases; junction bases outside the gene matches: 4. This CDR3 is 14 amino acids long. The CDR3 coding sequence is TGTGCCAGTACCCGGACAGGGCCTAACTATGGCTACACCTTC. Its protein product is CASTRTGPNYGYTF.

DNA for the CDR3: TGCGCCAGCATGTTGAACAGTGCTCCCTACGAGCAGTACTTC. Its translation: CASMLNSAPYEQYF. The V call is TRBV10-2, the J call TRBJ2-7; D not certain. With 7 bases removed from V and 2 bases from J, the gap between germline ends came to 15 bases. CDR1 WSHSY and CDR2 SAAADI come from the germline V gene. The CDR3 totals 14 residues.

The rearrangement links TRBV30 to TRBJ2-2; 10 nucleotides match TRBD2. V was clipped by 2 bases and J by 6 bases; unmatched bases: 6. This CDR3 region has 15 residues. Germline values: CDR1 GTSNPN, CDR2 SVGIG (reference sequence). The CDR3 DNA is TGTGCCTGGAGTCCGAGCCTAGCGGGGGCCGGGGAGCTGTTTTTT. As protein: CAWSPSLAGAGELFF.

This chain links TRBV2 with TRBJ2-4, with D tentatively TRBD2 (5 bases). Germline V lookup: CDR1 SNHLY, CDR2 FYNNEI. CDR3 length equals 15 residues. The V and J ends lost 0 bases and 9 bases respectively, with 15 bases between them. CDR3 DNA sequence: TGTGCCAGCAGTGAAGCAACGACTACCGGAAGCATTCAGTACTTC. It codes for CASSEATTTGSIQYF. The full variable domain, its missing parts supplied by reference TRBV2 and TRBJ2-4, is EPEVTQTPSHQVTQMGQEVILRCVPISNHLYFYWYRQILGQKVEFLVSFYNNEISEKSEIFDDQFSVERPDGSNFTLKIRSTKLEDSAMYFCASSEATTTGSIQYFGAGTRLSVL.

The V gene is TRBV27, the J gene TRBJ2-7, with 11 bases identical to TRBD2. The J segment lost 1 base and the V segment lost 2 bases, leaving 4 bases of the junction unmatched. From germline, CDR1 is MNHEY and CDR2 SMNVEV (reference sequence). The CDR3 runs 16 residues. The DNA of the CDR3 is TGTGCCAGCAGTTTACAGGCTAGCGGGAGGTCCTACGAGCAGTACTTC. Its protein is CASSLQASGRSYEQYF.

The chain carries TRBV7-8 and TRBJ1-1; D call uncertain. CDR3 length equals 12 residues. CDR1 and CDR2 from the germline V gene are SGHVS and FQNEAQ. The V end lost 1 base, the J end lost 4 bases, and 4 bases lay between the germline ends. CDR3 nucleotide sequence: TGTGCCAGCAGCTTAGGTAGCACTGAAGCTTTCTTT. It translates to CASSLGSTEAFF.

The genes are TRBV2 and TRBJ2-7; TRBD1 might be the D (6 bases). This CDR3 has 14 residues. V lost 4 bases, J lost 2 bases, and 12 bases lay in between. Looked up from germline, CDR1 is SNHLY and CDR2 is FYNNEI. The CDR3 region has the DNA TGTGCCAGCAGTGGACAGGTGAATACCTACGAGCAGTACTTC. Translation gives CASSGQVNTYEQYF. Together with reference TRBV2 and TRBJ2-7, the CDR3 gives the full variable domain: EPEVTQTPSHQVTQMGQEVILRCVPISNHLYFYWYRQILGQKVEFLVSFYNNEISEKSEIFDDQFSVERPDGSNFTLKIRSTKLEDSAMYFCASSGQVNTYEQYFGPGTRLTVT.

The chain is built from TRBV7-8 and TRBJ2-3; the D is unclear. There are 13 residues in the CDR3. Germline-derived CDR1 and CDR2 are SGHVS and FQNEAQ. V was clipped by 3 bases and J by 3 bases, with 7 bases between them. CDR3: CASSLEFTDTQYF. CDR3 sequence (DNA): TGTGCCAGCAGCTTGGAGTTTACAGATACGCAGTATTTT. Combining the CDR3 with reference TRBV7-8 and TRBJ2-3 gives the whole variable domain GAGVSQSPRYKVAKRGQDVALRCDPISGHVSLFWYQQALGQGPEFLTYFQNEAQLDKSGLPSDRFFAERPEGSVSTLKIQRTQQEDSAVYLCASSLEFTDTQYFGPGTRLTVL.

J is TRBJ2-7 and V is TRBV6-1, with D possibly TRBD1 on 5 matching bases. The germline gives CDR1 MNHNS, CDR2 SASEGT. CDR3 length equals 13 residues. V dropped 4 bases and J dropped 5 bases, with 12 bases sitting between them. DNA for the CDR3: TGTGCCAGCAGTGTCCAGGGTACGGACGAGCAGTACTTC. This encodes CASSVQGTDEQYF.

This clone came up once. The chain carries TRBV5-6 and TRBJ2-7; tentative D call: TRBD1 (5 bases). This CDR3 is 13 amino acids long. Germline V CDR1 and CDR2: SGHDT, YYEEEE. Trimming took off 4 bases at V and 2 bases at J, with 10 bases between the two ends. The CDR3 here is CASSVGHPYEQYF. In nucleotides, the CDR3 is TGTGCCAGCAGCGTAGGACACCCCTACGAGCAGTACTTC.

The V and J genes are TRBV18 and TRBJ1-5; 7 positions match TRBD1. This CDR3 contains 14 residues. Germline V gene lookup returns CDR1 KGHSH and CDR2 LQKENI. The V gene end was trimmed by 6 bases and the J gene end by 0 bases; junction bases not matched to a gene: 2. The CDR3: CASSQGGSNQPQHF. For the CDR3, the DNA is TGTGCCAGCTCCCAGGGGGGTAGCAATCAGCCCCAGCATTTT.

The rearrangement uses TRBV11-2 and TRBJ2-2; TRBD1 matches at 7 bases. This CDR3 spans 14 amino acids. Germline V gives CDR1 SGHAT, CDR2 FQNNGV. The V segment lost 6 bases and the J segment 5 bases; nucleotides outside the gene matches: 6. The CDR3 here is CASRLTGDTGELFF. The CDR3 nucleotides read TGTGCCAGCAGATTAACAGGGGATACCGGGGAGCTGTTTTTT.

The genes are TRBV7-8 and TRBJ2-1, with a weak D call TRBD2 (6 bases). V lost 5 bases and J lost 8, with 19 bases in between. Germline-derived CDR1 and CDR2 are SGHVS and FQNEAQ. This CDR3 region has 15 residues. The CDR3 region has the DNA TGTGCCAGCAGCCAGACTAGAAGCCCCGAGTATGAGCAGTTCTTC. Residues: CASSQTRSPEYEQFF.

This clone was counted once. The rearrangement uses TRBV9 and TRBJ2-6; D uncertain. The CDR3 runs to 16 residues. Germline CDR1 is SGDLS and CDR2 is YYNGEE. V was clipped by 3 bases and J by 0 bases, with 10 bases between them. The CDR3 protein is CASSESLYSGANVLTF. The CDR3 DNA is TGTGCCAGCAGCGAATCCCTTTACTCTGGGGCCAACGTCCTGACTTTC.

The chain combines TRBV6-1 with TRBJ1-6, with D possibly matching TRBD1 (5 bases). Looked up from germline, CDR1 is MNHNS and CDR2 is SASEGT. Between the trimmed V and J ends, which lost 2 bases and 9 bases, there was a span of 5 bases. The CDR3 covers 12 residues. The CDR3 reads CASSEQGSPLHF. In nucleotides, the CDR3 is TGTGCCAGCAGTGAACAGGGTTCACCCCTCCACTTT.

This clone was recorded a few times. The chain employs TRBV6-1 and TRBJ1-2, with 8 nucleotides matching TRBD1. The ends lost 5 bases at V and 2 bases at J; junction bases unmatched: 4. The CDR3 is made up of 14 amino acids. Looked up from germline, CDR1 is MNHNS and CDR2 is SASEGT. The CDR3, as DNA: TGTGCCAGCAGTAACGGACAGGGCAACTATGGCTACACCTTC. Its protein product is CASSNGQGNYGYTF.

This rearrangement joins TRBV7-9 to TRBJ2-7, with 9 nucleotides matching TRBD2. Per germline, CDR1 SEHNR and CDR2 FQNEAQ (reference sequence). The J segment lost 2 bases and the V segment lost 1 base, leaving 3 bases of the junction unmatched. The CDR3 is 15 amino acids. The CDR3: CASSLVAGGPYEQYF. The CDR3 bases are TGTGCCAGCAGCTTAGTTGCGGGGGGGCCCTACGAGCAGTACTTC.

The chain is built from TRBV29-1 and TRBJ1-2, with unresolved D. CDR1 SQVTM and CDR2 ANQGSEA come from the germline V gene. V lost 8 bases and J lost 1, with 14 bases in between. This CDR3 is 13 amino acids long. CDR3 DNA sequence: TGCAGCATTGCCACAGAAATTAACTATGGCTACACCTTC. Protein product: CSIATEINYGYTF.

The V and J genes are TRBV13 and TRBJ2-1; unclear D gene. Trimming left V 8 bases short and J 9 bases short, with 11 bases between. Germline CDR1 and CDR2: PRHDT and FYEKMQ (reference sequence). The CDR3 has 11 amino acids. The CDR3 nucleotides are TGTGCCAGCTCCTCTAGGATTGAGCAGTTCTTC. Its protein is CASSSRIEQFF.

This clone was counted between two and nine times. The CDR3 DNA follows: TGCGCCAGCACAATTAGGGGGGGGGCGACCATGAATGAGCAGTTCTTC. This codes for CASTIRGGATMNEQFF. V and J are TRBV4-1 and TRBJ2-1, with TRBD2 as a possible D gene (7 bases). V lost 7 bases to trimming and J lost 7 bases, with 23 bases between them. The CDR3 consists of 16 residues. Per the germline V gene, CDR1 is MGHRA and CDR2 is YSYEKL.